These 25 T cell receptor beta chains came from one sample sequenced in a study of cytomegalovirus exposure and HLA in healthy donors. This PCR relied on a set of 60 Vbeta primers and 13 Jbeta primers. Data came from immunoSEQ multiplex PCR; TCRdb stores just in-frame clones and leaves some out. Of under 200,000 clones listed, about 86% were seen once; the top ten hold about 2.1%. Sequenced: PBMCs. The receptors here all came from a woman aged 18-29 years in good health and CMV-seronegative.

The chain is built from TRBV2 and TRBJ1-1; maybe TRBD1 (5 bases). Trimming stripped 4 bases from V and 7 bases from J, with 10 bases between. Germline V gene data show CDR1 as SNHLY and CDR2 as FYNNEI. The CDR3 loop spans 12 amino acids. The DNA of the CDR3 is TGTGCCAGCAGTGCATACCAGGGTGAAGCTTTCTTT. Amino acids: CASSAYQGEAFF.

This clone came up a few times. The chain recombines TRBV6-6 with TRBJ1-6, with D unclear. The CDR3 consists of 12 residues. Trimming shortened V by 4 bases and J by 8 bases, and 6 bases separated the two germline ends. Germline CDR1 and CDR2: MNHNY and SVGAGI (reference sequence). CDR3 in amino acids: CASSLVDSPLHF. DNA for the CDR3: TGTGCCAGCAGTTTAGTTGATTCACCCCTCCACTTT.

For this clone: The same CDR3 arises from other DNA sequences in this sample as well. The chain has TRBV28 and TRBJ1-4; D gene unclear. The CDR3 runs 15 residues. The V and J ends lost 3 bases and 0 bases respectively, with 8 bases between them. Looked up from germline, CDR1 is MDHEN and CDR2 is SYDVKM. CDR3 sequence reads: CASSFRGATNEKLFF. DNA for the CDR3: TGTGCCAGCAGTTTCCGCGGAGCAACTAATGAAAAACTGTTTTTT.

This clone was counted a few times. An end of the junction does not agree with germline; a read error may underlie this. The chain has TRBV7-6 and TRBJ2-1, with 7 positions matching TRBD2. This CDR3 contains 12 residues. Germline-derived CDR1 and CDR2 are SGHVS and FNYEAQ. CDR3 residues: CASSVAGDEQFF. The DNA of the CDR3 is TGTGCCAGCAGCGTAGCGGGCGATGAGCAGTTCTTC.

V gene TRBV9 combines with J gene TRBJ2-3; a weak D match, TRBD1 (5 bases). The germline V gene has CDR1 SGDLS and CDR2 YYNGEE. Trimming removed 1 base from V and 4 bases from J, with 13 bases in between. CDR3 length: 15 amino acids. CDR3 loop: CASSVRTSGADTQYF. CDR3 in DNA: TGTGCCAGCAGCGTAAGGACAAGTGGCGCAGATACGCAGTATTTT.

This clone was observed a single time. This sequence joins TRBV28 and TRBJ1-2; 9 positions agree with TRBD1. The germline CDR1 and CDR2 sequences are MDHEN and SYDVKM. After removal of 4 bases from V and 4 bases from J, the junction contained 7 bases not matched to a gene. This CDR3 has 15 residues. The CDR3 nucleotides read TGTGCCAGCAGTTACCGACAGGGGGGTTCCTATGGCTACACCTTC. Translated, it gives CASSYRQGGSYGYTF.

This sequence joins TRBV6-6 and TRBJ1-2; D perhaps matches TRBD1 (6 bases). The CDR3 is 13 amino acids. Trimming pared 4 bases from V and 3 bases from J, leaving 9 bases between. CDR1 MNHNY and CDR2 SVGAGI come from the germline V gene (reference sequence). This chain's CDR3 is CASSSQGHYGYTF. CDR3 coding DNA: TGTGCCAGCAGTTCCCAGGGGCACTATGGCTACACCTTC.

The CDR3 coding sequence is TGTGCCAGCAGCTTGCCAAGAGGAGGCTACACCTTC. Translated: CASSLPRGGYTF. V is TRBV5-6 and J is TRBJ1-2; D not resolved. V gave up 1 base and J gave up 8 bases, with 9 bases separating them. Germline V gene data show CDR1 as SGHDT and CDR2 as YYEEEE. The CDR3 has 12 residues.

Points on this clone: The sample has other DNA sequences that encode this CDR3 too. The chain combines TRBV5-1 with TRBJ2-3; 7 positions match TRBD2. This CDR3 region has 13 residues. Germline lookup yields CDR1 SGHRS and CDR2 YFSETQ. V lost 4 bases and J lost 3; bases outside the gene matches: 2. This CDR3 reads CASSPGGTDTQYF. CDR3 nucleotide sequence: TGCGCCAGCAGCCCCGGGGGGACAGATACGCAGTATTTT.

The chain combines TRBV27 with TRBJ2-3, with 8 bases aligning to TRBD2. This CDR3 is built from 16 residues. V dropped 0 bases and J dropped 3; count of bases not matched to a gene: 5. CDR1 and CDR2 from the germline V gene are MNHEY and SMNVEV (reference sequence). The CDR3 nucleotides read TGTGCCAGCAGTTTATCGAGTACGGGGGGGACAGATACGCAGTATTTT. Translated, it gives CASSLSSTGGTDTQYF.

In DNA, the CDR3 is TGCGCCAGCAGCTTGGTTACGGGGGGTAGAACTGAAGCTTTCTTT. This sequence encodes CASSLVTGGRTEAFF. This chain uses TRBV5-1 with TRBJ1-1, with a weak D call TRBD1 (5 bases). Germline V gives CDR1 SGHRS, CDR2 YFSETQ. With 0 bases removed from V and 5 bases from J, the gap between germline ends came to 14 bases. This CDR3 region has 15 residues.

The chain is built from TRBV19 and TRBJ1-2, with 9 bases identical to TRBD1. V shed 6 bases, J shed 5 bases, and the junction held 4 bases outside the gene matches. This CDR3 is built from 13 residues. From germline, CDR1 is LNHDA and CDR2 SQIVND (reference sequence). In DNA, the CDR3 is TGTGCCAGTAGACAGGGGGCAGGATATGGCTACACCTTC. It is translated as CASRQGAGYGYTF.

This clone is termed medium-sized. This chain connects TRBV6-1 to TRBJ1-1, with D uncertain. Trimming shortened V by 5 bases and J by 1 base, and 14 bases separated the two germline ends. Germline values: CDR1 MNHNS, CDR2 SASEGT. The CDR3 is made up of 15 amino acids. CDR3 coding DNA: TGTGCCAGCAGTTCCCGGCAGGTTACGAACACTGAAGCTTTCTTT. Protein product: CASSSRQVTNTEAFF.

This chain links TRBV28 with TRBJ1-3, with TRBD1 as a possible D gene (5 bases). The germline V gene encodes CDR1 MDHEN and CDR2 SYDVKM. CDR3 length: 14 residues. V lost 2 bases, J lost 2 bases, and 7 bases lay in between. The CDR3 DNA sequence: TGTGCCAGCAGTTTAGGGGGGGCTGGAAACACCATATATTTT. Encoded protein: CASSLGGAGNTIYF.

The CDR3 coding sequence is TGTGCCAGCAGCTCGCTCCAGGGCCGCACCGGTGAAGCTTTCTTT. It encodes CASSSLQGRTGEAFF. This chain joins TRBV5-6 and TRBJ1-1; the D gene is possibly TRBD1 (5 bases). V shed 3 bases and J shed 7 bases, with 19 bases lying between them. The CDR3 length is 15 residues. Germline V gives CDR1 SGHDT, CDR2 YYEEEE.

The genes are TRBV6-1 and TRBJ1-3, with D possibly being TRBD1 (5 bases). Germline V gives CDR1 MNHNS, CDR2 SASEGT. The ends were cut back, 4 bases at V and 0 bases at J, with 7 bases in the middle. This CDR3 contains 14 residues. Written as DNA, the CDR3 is TGTGCCAGCAGTGGAACAGGCTCTGGAAACACCATATATTTT. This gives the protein CASSGTGSGNTIYF.

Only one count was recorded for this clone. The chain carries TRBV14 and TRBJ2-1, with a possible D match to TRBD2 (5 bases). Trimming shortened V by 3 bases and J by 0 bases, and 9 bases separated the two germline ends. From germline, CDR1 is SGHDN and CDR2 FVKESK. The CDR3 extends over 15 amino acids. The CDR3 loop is CASSQLLGSYNEQFF. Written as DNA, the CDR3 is TGTGCCAGCAGCCAGCTACTAGGCTCCTACAATGAGCAGTTCTTC.

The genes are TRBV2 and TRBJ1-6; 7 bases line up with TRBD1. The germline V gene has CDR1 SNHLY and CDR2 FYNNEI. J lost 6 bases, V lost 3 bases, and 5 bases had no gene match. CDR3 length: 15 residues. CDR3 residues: CASSEQGGINSPLHF. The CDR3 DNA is TGTGCCAGCAGTGAGCAAGGGGGCATTAATTCACCCCTCCACTTT.

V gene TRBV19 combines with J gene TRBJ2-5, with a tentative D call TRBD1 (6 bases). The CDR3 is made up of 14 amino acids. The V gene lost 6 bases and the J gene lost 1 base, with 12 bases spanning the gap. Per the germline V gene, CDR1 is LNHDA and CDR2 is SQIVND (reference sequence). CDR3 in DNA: TGTGCCAGTAGCTTCTCAGGGGCCCAAGAGACCCAGTACTTC. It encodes CASSFSGAQETQYF.

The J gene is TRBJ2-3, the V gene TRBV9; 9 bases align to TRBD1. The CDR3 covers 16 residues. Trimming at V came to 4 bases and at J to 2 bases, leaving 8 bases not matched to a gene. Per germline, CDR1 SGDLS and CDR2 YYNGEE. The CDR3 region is CASSMRTGANTDTQYF. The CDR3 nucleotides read TGTGCCAGCAGCATGCGGACAGGGGCCAACACAGATACGCAGTATTTT. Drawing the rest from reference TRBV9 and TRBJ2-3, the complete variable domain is DSGVTQTPKHLITATGQRVTLRCSPRSGDLSVYWYQQSLDQGLQFLIQYYNGEERAKGNILERFSAQQFPDLHSELNLSSLELGDSALYFCASSMRTGANTDTQYFGPGTRLTVL.

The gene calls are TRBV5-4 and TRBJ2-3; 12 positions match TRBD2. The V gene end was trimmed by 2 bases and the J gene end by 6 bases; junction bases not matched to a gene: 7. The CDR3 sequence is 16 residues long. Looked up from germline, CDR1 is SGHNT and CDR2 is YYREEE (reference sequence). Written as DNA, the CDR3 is TGTGCCAGCAGCTTTCCTAGCGGGGGGGCATGGGATACGCAGTATTTT. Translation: CASSFPSGGAWDTQYF.

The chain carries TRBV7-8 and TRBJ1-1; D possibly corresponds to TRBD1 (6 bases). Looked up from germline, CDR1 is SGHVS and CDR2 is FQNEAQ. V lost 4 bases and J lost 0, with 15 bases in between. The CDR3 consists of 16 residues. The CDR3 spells CASSSWTAPMNTEAFF. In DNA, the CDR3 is TGTGCCAGCAGCTCATGGACAGCGCCTATGAACACTGAAGCTTTCTTT. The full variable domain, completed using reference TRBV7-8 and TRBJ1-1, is GAGVSQSPRYKVAKRGQDVALRCDPISGHVSLFWYQQALGQGPEFLTYFQNEAQLDKSGLPSDRFFAERPEGSVSTLKIQRTQQEDSAVYLCASSSWTAPMNTEAFFGQGTRLTVV.

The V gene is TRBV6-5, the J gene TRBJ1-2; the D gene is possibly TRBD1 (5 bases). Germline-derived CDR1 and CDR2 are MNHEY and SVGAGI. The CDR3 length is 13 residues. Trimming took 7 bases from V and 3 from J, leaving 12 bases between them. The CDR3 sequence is CASKAQGYYGYTF. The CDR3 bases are TGTGCCAGCAAGGCCCAGGGCTACTATGGCTACACCTTC.

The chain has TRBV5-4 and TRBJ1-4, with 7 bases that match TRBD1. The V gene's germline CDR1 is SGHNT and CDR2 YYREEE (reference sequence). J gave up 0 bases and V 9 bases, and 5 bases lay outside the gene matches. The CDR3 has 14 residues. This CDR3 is CATSQGATNEKLFF. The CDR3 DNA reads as TGTGCCACCTCGCAGGGGGCAACTAATGAAAAACTGTTTTTT.

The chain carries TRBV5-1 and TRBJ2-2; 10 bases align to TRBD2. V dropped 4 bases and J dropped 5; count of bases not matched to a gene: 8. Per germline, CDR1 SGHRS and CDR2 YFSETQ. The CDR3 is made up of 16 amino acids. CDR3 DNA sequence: TGCGCCAGCAGCCCATCAGCGGGAGGGGGTACCGGGGAGCTGTTTTTT. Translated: CASSPSAGGGTGELFF.